Below are 22 T cell receptor beta chains sequenced from a single sample in a study of T-cell memory formation after mild COVID-19. TCRdb re-called the 5' RACE reads with MiXCR, one entry per CDR3 protein. The table shows 450,000 or so distinct CDR3 sequences, with around a quarter occurring only once. Sequenced sample: PBMCs or a T cell subset sorted from them (not recorded which). The receptors were gathered from an adult woman who had mild COVID-19 (a few samples of this study predate the infection). Cell type and time point are not known.

A few counts support this clonotype. The chain combines TRBV6-2 or TRBV6-3 with TRBJ2-2; 7 bases are shared with TRBD1. Germline CDR1 is MNHEY and CDR2 is SVGEGT. The CDR3 loop spans 14 amino acids. The V gene end was trimmed by 6 bases and the J gene end by 3 bases; junction bases not matched to a gene: 4. The CDR3 DNA is TGTGCCAGCAGGCGACAGGGTTACACCGGGGAGCTGTTTTTT. Its translation is CASRRQGYTGELFF.

This clonotype was detected only a few times. The V gene is TRBV12-3 or TRBV12-4, the J gene TRBJ2-1, with D hard to call. V dropped 2 bases and J dropped 4 bases, with 6 bases sitting between them. The CDR3 covers 13 residues. The CDR3 DNA reads as TGTGCCAGCAGTTTATATCAGTACAATGAGCAGTTCTTC. It codes for CASSLYQYNEQFF.

The rearrangement uses TRBV7-9 and TRBJ2-7; D gene ambiguous. This CDR3 spans 13 amino acids. The germline V gene has CDR1 SEHNR and CDR2 FQNEAQ (reference sequence). The germline V and J ends were trimmed by 10 bases and 0 bases, with 13 bases remaining between them. CDR3 protein: CATARKGSYEQYF. In nucleotides, the CDR3 is TGTGCCACCGCCCGAAAGGGCTCCTACGAGCAGTACTTC.

The chain is built from TRBV19 and TRBJ1-1; 7 bases map to TRBD1. V was pared by 1 base and J by 7 bases, with 6 bases of the junction left unmatched. This CDR3 has 14 amino acids. Germline V gene data show CDR1 as LNHDA and CDR2 as SQIVND (reference sequence). CDR3 region: CASSIGTGLGEAFF. In nucleotides, the CDR3 is TGTGCCAGTAGTATAGGGACAGGTCTGGGTGAAGCTTTCTTT.

The CDR3 DNA follows: TGTGCCATCAGTGAGGGACAAAATAATTCACCCCTCCACTTT. It specifies CAISEGQNNSPLHF. The chain recombines TRBV10-3 with TRBJ1-6; TRBD1 might be the D (5 bases). Trimming took 2 bases from V and 5 from J, leaving 7 bases between them. The CDR3 runs 14 residues. The V gene's germline CDR1 is ENHRY and CDR2 SYGVKD.

The V and J genes are TRBV4-1 and TRBJ2-2; D remains ambiguous. Trimming removed 1 base from V and 0 bases from J, with 9 bases in between. Germline-derived CDR1 and CDR2 are MGHRA and YSYEKL. CDR3 length equals 16 residues. CDR3 bases: TGCGCCAGCAGCCAAGTCATAGTCGCGAACACCGGGGAGCTGTTTTTT. Translation gives CASSQVIVANTGELFF.

The chain is built from TRBV6-5 and TRBJ2-1; weak D call: TRBD1 (7 bases). This CDR3 has 17 residues. Per the germline V gene, CDR1 is MNHEY and CDR2 is SVGAGI. Trimming left V 5 bases short and J 7 bases short, with 24 bases between. As DNA, the CDR3 is TGTGCCAGCAGTACACTCGGGCCTATGACAGGGAGGAATGAGCAGTTCTTC. Translated, it gives CASSTLGPMTGRNEQFF.

The chain recombines TRBV6-6 with TRBJ2-4; 10 bases align to TRBD2. The CDR3 length is 14 residues. V lost 0 bases, J lost 15 bases, and 8 bases stayed unmatched. Germline-derived CDR1 and CDR2 are MNHNY and SVGAGI (reference sequence). CDR3 sequence: CASSYSRELAGTYF. In DNA form, the CDR3 reads TGTGCCAGCAGTTACTCTCGGGAACTAGCGGGAACGTACTTC.

The sample holds a few counts of this clonotype. The chain links TRBV2 to TRBJ2-3, with a tentative D call TRBD1 (7 bases). V lost 8 bases to trimming and J lost 3 bases, with 12 bases between them. Germline CDR1 reads SNHLY; CDR2 reads FYNNEI. CDR3 size: 13 residues. CDR3 in amino acids: CASRRGLTDTQYF. The CDR3 nucleotides read TGTGCCAGCCGGAGGGGGCTTACAGATACGCAGTATTTT.

This clonotype has only one observation. The chain employs TRBV20-1 and TRBJ2-3; 7 bases line up with TRBD2. Losses at the gene ends were 6 bases for V and 0 bases for J; bases not matched to a gene: 9. This CDR3 is built from 15 residues. Per germline, CDR1 DFQATT and CDR2 SNEGSKA (reference sequence). The CDR3 here is CSAERGLTSTDTQYF. CDR3 nucleotides: TGCAGTGCAGAGCGGGGTCTAACTAGCACAGATACGCAGTATTTT.

The J gene is TRBJ2-2, the V gene TRBV6-2 or TRBV6-3, with D tentatively TRBD1 (5 bases). The CDR3 sequence is 15 residues long. V gave up 6 bases and J gave up 4 bases, with 15 bases separating them. Germline CDR1 MNHEY, CDR2 SVGEGT. DNA of the CDR3: TGTGCCAGCAGCCAAACAGGAGTAGGCACCGGGGAGCTGTTTTTT. This encodes CASSQTGVGTGELFF.

The rearrangement uses TRBV7-9 and TRBJ1-2, with D uncertain. The V end lost 5 bases, the J end lost 2 bases, and 15 bases lay between the germline ends. The CDR3 extends over 15 amino acids. The germline gives CDR1 SEHNR, CDR2 FQNEAQ (reference sequence). CDR3 amino acids: CASSPPVHTNYGYTF. CDR3 in DNA: TGTGCCAGCAGCCCACCCGTTCATACAAACTATGGCTACACCTTC.

This clonotype was recorded a few times. The gene calls are TRBV12-3 or TRBV12-4 and TRBJ2-3; D unresolved. Trimming took off 8 bases at V and 1 base at J, with 10 bases between the two ends. The CDR3 runs 13 residues. CDR3 DNA: TGTGCCAGCTCATCCGTTGGCACAGATACGCAGTATTTT. It encodes CASSSVGTDTQYF.

The rearrangement joins TRBV7-9 to TRBJ2-1; a possible D gene is TRBD2 (7 bases). Trimming shortened V by 1 base and J by 7 bases, and 17 bases separated the two germline ends. Germline V lookup: CDR1 SEHNR, CDR2 FQNEAQ (reference sequence). The CDR3 consists of 16 residues. CDR3 bases: TGTGCCAGCAGCTTAGGCGGGGGCGACCCTAGGAATGAGCAGTTCTTC. Its protein is CASSLGGGDPRNEQFF.

The chain combines TRBV4-1 with TRBJ2-3; D unclear. Germline CDR1 is MGHRA and CDR2 is YSYEKL. V gave up 1 base and J gave up 4 bases, with 6 bases separating them. This CDR3 has 13 residues. This CDR3 is CASSQVGADTQYF. CDR3 nucleotides: TGCGCCAGCAGCCAAGTTGGAGCAGATACGCAGTATTTT.

The chain uses TRBV29-1 and TRBJ2-5; D is tentatively TRBD1 or TRBD2 (6 bases each). The CDR3 runs to 15 residues. Germline values: CDR1 SQVTM, CDR2 ANQGSEA. V lost 1 base and J lost 5, with 17 bases in between. CDR3 in amino acids: CSVEGVGGPGETQYF. DNA for the CDR3: TGCAGCGTTGAAGGGGTTGGGGGGCCGGGGGAGACCCAGTACTTC.

The rearrangement joins TRBV15 to TRBJ2-1, with no clear D. Germline loops: CDR1 LNHNV, CDR2 YYDKDF (reference sequence). With 5 bases removed from V and 5 bases from J, the gap between germline ends came to 4 bases. This CDR3 contains 11 residues. The CDR3 DNA reads as TGTGCCACCAGCGGGGACAATGAGCAGTTCTTC. Amino acid sequence: CATSGDNEQFF.

V and J are TRBV11-2 and TRBJ2-3; no firm D call. V was trimmed by 5 bases and J by 2 bases, leaving 14 bases between them. The length of the CDR3 is 15 residues. The germline V gene encodes CDR1 SGHAT and CDR2 FQNNGV. CDR3 sequence reads: CASSPHGTSTDTQYF. The CDR3 region has the DNA TGTGCCAGCAGCCCCCACGGCACTTCCACAGATACGCAGTATTTT.

This clonotype was seen at least ten times. This rearrangement joins TRBV7-2 to TRBJ2-1; TRBD1 matches at 8 bases. Germline V gene lookup returns CDR1 SGHTA and CDR2 FQGNSA. The V gene end was trimmed by 5 bases and the J gene end by 4 bases; junction bases not matched to a gene: 7. The CDR3 runs 15 residues. The CDR3 loop is CASSPRQGRYNEQFF. In DNA form, the CDR3 reads TGTGCCAGCAGCCCACGACAGGGGAGGTACAATGAGCAGTTCTTC.

The chain links TRBV4-1 to TRBJ1-5; D not certain. Between the trimmed V and J ends, which lost 1 base and 6 bases, there was a span of 10 bases. Germline V gene lookup returns CDR1 MGHRA and CDR2 YSYEKL. The CDR3 runs 14 residues. The CDR3: CASSQVVGGQPQHF. CDR3 nucleotides: TGCGCCAGCAGCCAAGTCGTGGGAGGTCAGCCCCAGCATTTT.

A few counts support this clonotype. CDR3 nucleotides: TGTGCCAGTAGTAAAGTCGGTGAGCAGTTCTTC. Protein: CASSKVGEQFF. This sequence joins TRBV19 and TRBJ2-1; D unclear. The CDR3 totals 11 residues. CDR1 and CDR2 (germline): LNHDA, SQIVND (reference sequence). V dropped 4 bases and J dropped 9 bases, with 7 bases sitting between them.

The chain couples TRBV6-5 to TRBJ1-5, with D uncertain. The V and J ends lost 9 bases and 5 bases respectively, with 14 bases between them. The CDR3 loop spans 13 amino acids. CDR1 is MNHEY, CDR2 SVGAGI, per germline. CDR3 region: CASQWAIDQPQHF. The CDR3, as DNA: TGTGCCAGTCAATGGGCTATCGATCAGCCCCAGCATTTT.